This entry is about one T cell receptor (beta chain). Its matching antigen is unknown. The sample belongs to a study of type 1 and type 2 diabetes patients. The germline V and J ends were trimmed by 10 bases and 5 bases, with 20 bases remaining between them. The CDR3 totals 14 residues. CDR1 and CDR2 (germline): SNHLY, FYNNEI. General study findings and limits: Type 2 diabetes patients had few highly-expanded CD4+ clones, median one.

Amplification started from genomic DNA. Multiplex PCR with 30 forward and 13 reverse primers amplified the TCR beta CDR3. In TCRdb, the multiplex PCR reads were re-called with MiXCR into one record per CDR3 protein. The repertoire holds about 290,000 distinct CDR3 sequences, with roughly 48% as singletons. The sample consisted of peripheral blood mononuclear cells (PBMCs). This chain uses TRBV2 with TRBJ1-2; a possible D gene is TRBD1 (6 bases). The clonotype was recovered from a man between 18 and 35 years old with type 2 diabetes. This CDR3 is CAITLTGYPYGYTF. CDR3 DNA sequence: TGTGCCATCACCCTCACAGGGTACCCTTATGGCTACACCTTC.